This T cell receptor (beta chain) was obtained from a study of cytomegalovirus exposure and HLA in healthy donors. The study ran its PCR with 60 Vbeta and 13 Jbeta primers. The method was immunoSEQ multiplex PCR; TCRdb's version includes in-frame clones alone and lacks a portion of them. The table has about 96,000 clones, roughly 73% seen once. Germline lookup yields CDR1 SGHTA and CDR2 FQGNSA. CDR3 size: 15 residues. The trim removed 5 bases at V and 10 bases at J, leaving 7 bases unmatched. Sequencing input: PBMCs. J is TRBJ2-1 and V is TRBV7-2; TRBD2 aligns across 14 bases. This sequence originates from a man aged 45-65 years in good health and CMV-seropositive. CDR3 sequence reads: CASSPGTSGGKEQFF. DNA of the CDR3: TGTGCCAGCAGCCCTGGGACTAGCGGGGGAAAAGAGCAGTTCTTC.